This entry concerns a single T cell receptor (beta chain). The sample originates from a study of control samples from healthy donors and cancer patients. Trimming removed 11 bases from V and 3 bases from J, with 14 bases in between. The length of the CDR3 is 13 residues. Germline loops: CDR1 SEHNR, CDR2 FQNEAQ (reference sequence). Clones were sequenced by immunoSEQ multiplex PCR, and TCRdb holds only the in-frame ones, with some missing. The sample has fewer than 120,000 clones; roughly 90% are singletons. Input material: PBMCs. The chain carries TRBV7-9 and TRBJ2-1; a possible D gene is TRBD1 (6 bases). The TCR was taken from a woman aged 55-69 years with lung cancer. CDR3 residues: CAGTDSLYNEQFF. The CDR3 DNA reads TGTGCCGGCACGGACAGCCTCTACAATGAGCAGTTCTTC.